The T cell receptor beta chain described here comes from a study of beta chain features in type 1 diabetes. Worth noting for this clone: Its antigen remains unknown.

Study results and caveats: A closer apparent resemblance between naive, central memory and Treg TCRB repertoires was seen in patients than in healthy donors. The analysis here could not establish whether HLA type shapes TCRB rearrangement.

Since all of the isolated RNA was reverse transcribed, expressed TCRB transcripts were what got sequenced. Only in-frame clones appear in the TCRdb table, and some are missing; sequencing was by immunoSEQ multiplex PCR. The table lists under 95,000 clones, about 32% of them singletons. The CDR3 length is 17 residues. V shed 4 bases and J 5 bases; nucleotides not matched to a gene: 11. Each donor gave one heparinised blood draw averaging about 110 mL. CD4+ naive, central memory, regulatory and stem cell-like memory cells were sorted via CD45RO/CCR7/CD25/CD127/CD95/CD27. This chain links TRBV23-1 with TRBJ2-1; TRBD2 matches at 10 bases. TRBV23-1 falls under the ORF class, with uncertain function. Source material: stem cell memory CD4+ T cells from blood. The sequence was collected from a woman under 30 in good health. CDR3 sequence reads: CASSPPGRTSGHNEQFF. The DNA for the CDR3 is TGCGCCAGCAGTCCCCCGGGAAGGACTAGCGGCCACAATGAGCAGTTCTTC.